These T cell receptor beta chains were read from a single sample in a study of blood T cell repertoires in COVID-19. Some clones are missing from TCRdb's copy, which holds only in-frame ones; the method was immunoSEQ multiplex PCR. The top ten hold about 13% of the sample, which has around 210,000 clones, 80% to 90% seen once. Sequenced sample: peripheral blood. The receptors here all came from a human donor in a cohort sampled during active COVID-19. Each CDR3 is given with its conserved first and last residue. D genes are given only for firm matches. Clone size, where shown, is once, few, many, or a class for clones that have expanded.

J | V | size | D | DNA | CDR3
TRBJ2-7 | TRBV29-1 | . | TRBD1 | TGCAGCGTTGATCCTACGACAGGGGCCTCCTACGAGCAGTACTTC | CSVDPTTGASYEQYF
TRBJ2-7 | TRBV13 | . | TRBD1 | TGTGCCAGCAGCGCCCAGGGACAGGTGATCTACGAGCAGTACTTC | CASSAQGQVIYEQYF
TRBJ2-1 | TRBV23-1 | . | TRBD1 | TGCGCCAGTCCTGGGACAGACGGAAACAATGAGCAGTTCTTC | CASPGTDGNNEQFF
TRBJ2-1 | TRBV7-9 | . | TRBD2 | TGTGCCAGCAGCCGAAATGGGACTAGCGGCAATGAGCAGTTCTTC | CASSRNGTSGNEQFF
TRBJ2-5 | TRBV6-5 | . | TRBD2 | TGTGCCAGCAGGAGAGGGAGGGGAGGCCAAGAGACCCAGTACTTC | CASRRGRGGQETQYF
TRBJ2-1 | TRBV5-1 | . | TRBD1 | TGCGCCAGCAGCTTGTTGGGGACAGTAGACAATGAGCAGTTCTTC | CASSLLGTVDNEQFF
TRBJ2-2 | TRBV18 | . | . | TGTGCCAGCTCACCGGAATTGATAAAGCGGAGGAACACCGGGGAGCTGTTTTTT | CASSPELIKRRNTGELFF
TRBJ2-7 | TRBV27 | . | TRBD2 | TGTGCCAGCAGTCCTGCGGGAGTCTCTTGGGCCGAGCAGTACTTC | CASSPAGVSWAEQYF
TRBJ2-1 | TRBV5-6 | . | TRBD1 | TGTGCCAGCGAGGCAGGGGGTGAGCAGTTCTTC | CASEAGGEQFF
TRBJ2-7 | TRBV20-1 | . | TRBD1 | TGCAGTGCTAGTAGAACAGGGGAATCCCTCTACGAGCAGTACTTC | CSASRTGESLYEQYF
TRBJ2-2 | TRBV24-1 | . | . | TGTGCCACCAGTGACACAAACACCGGGGAGCTGTTTTTT | CATSDTNTGELFF
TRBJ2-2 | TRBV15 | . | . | TGTGCCACCAGCAGAGACAGGGGACGGAACACCGGGGAGCTGTTTTTT | CATSRDRGRNTGELFF
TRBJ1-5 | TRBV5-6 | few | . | TGTGCCAGCAGCTTGGCAGCAGGGGTTCAGCCCCAGCATTTT | CASSLAAGVQPQHF
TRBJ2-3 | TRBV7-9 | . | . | TGTGCCAGCAGCCGAGCCCCAGGGATGGCAGATACGCAGTATTTT | CASSRAPGMADTQYF
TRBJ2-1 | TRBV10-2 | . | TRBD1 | TGCGCCAGCAGTAACGGACAGGGATTGAATGAGCAGTTCTTC | CASSNGQGLNEQFF
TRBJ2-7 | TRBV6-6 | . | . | TGTGCCAGCAGTTACGGAGGGGGCGAGGGTGAGCAGTACTTC | CASSYGGGEGEQYF
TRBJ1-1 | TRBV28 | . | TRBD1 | TGTGCCACACGACAGGGGTTAACTGAAGCTTTCTTT | CATRQGLTEAFF
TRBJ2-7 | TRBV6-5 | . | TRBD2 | TGTGCCTACGGAGCGGGAGCAGGGTCCTACGAGCAGTACTTC | CAYGAGAGSYEQYF
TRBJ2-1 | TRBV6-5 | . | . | TGTGCCAGCAGTTACTCAGCGGGCGTCTCCTACAATGAGCAGTTCTTC | CASSYSAGVSYNEQFF
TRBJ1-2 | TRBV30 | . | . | TGTGCCTGGAGTGCTAGTACTAACTATGGCTACACCTTC | CAWSASTNYGYTF
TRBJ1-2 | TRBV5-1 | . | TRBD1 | TGCGCCAGCAGCTCTACAGGGGGGAATGGCTACACCTTC | CASSSTGGNGYTF
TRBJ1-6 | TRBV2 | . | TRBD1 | TGTGCCAGCTCCCGGGACAGAGGCTGGGATAATTCACCCCTCCACTTT | CASSRDRGWDNSPLHF
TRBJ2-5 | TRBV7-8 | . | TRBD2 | TGTGCCAGCAGCACCCACCGGGGGGGGACACAAGAGACCCAGTACTTC | CASSTHRGGTQETQYF
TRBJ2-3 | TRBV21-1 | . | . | TGTGCCAGCAGCAACGGGACAGCGATGATCACAGATACGCAGTATTTT | CASSNGTAMITDTQYF
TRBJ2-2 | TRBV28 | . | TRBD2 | TGTGCCAGCAGTTCCGGGAGGGCTGGCGGGGAGCTGTTTTTT | CASSSGRAGGELFF
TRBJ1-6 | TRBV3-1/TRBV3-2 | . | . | TGTGCCAGCAGCCATGAGGGCGGCAGGGGCTATAATTCACCCCTCCACTTT | CASSHEGGRGYNSPLHF
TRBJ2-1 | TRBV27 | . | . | TGTGCCAGCAGTTTATCATGGGGGGACTCCTACAATGAGCAGTTCTTC | CASSLSWGDSYNEQFF
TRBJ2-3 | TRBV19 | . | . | TGTGCCAGTAGTCGACCGGGAGCAGATACGCAGTATTTT | CASSRPGADTQYF
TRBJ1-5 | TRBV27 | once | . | TGTGCCAGCAGTTCTACAGGGAAGTCTGGCAATCAGCCCCAGCATTTT | CASSSTGKSGNQPQHF
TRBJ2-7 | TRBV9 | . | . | TGTGCCAGCAAGGCCCAGAGTCAGGGCGAATACGAGCAGTACTTC | CASKAQSQGEYEQYF